This entry features one TCR beta chain sequence. V shed 4 bases and J 6 bases; nucleotides not matched to a gene: 13. Germline-derived CDR1 and CDR2 are SGHRS and YFSETQ. This CDR3 region has 16 residues. These data come from a study of blood T cell repertoires in COVID-19. The assay was immunoSEQ multiplex PCR, and TCRdb's table has in-frame clones only and misses some. The sample records approximately 300,000 clones, roughly 85% being singletons. The TCR was taken from a woman in her twenties or thirties who had recovered from COVID-19. V usage is TRBV5-1 and J usage is TRBJ2-3, with TRBD1 matching over 8 bases. The specimen was PBMCs or T cells enriched from blood (not recorded which). The DNA of the CDR3 is TGCGCCAGCAGCCTGGCCCCCCCCCAGGGGGCTGATACGCAGTATTTT. Its translation: CASSLAPPQGADTQYF.